The table lists the clone carrying this T cell receptor beta chain with a few counts. Its antigen is unidentified. This entry comes from a study of T cells in Graves' hyperthyroidism and ophthalmopathy. Study at large: Blood from the periphery was taken at initial diagnosis, before any treatment. Findings and caveats of the study: Also found in blood were most expanded thyroid clonotypes above 0.001.

Newly diagnosed patients aged 18 to 65 had hyperthyroidism of under 2 months' duration. Researchers took RNA transcripts and amplified the TCR beta CDR3 regions from them. A first-round RT-PCR of the TCR CDR3 used the HTBI primer set. TCRdb reprocessed the multiplex PCR reads with MiXCR, giving one entry per CDR3 protein. The sample records hundreds of thousands of distinct CDR3 sequences, 38% being singletons. The length of the CDR3 is 13 residues. Germline lookup yields CDR1 SGHTA and CDR2 FQGNSA. V was pared by 4 bases and J by 7 bases, with 7 bases of the junction left unmatched. This clonotype was obtained from a man younger than 35 with Graves' hyperthyroidism. V gene TRBV7-2 combines with J gene TRBJ2-7; 7 bases agree with TRBD1. The sequencing input was blood. Written as DNA, the CDR3 is TGTGCCAGCAGCTACATCACAGGGGCTGAGCAGTACTTC. Translating it yields CASSYITGAEQYF.